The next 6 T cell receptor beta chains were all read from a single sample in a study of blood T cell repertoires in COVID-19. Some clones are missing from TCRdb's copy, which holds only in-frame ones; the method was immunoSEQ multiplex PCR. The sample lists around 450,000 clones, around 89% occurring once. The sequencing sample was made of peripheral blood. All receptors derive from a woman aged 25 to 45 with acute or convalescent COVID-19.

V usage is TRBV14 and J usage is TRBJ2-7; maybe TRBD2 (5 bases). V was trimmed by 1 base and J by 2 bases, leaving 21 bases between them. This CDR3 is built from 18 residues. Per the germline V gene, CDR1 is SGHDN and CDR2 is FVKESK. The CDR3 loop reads CASSQVRDVRRPTYEQYF. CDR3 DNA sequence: TGTGCCAGCAGCCAAGTCCGTGATGTAAGGAGGCCTACCTACGAGCAGTACTTC.

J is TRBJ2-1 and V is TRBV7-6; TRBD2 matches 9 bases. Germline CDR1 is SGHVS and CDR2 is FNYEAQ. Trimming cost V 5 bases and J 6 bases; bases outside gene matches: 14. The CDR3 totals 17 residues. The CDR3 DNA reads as TGTGCCAGCAGCCCCGCGGGAGGCGGGGGGGCGGGCAATGAGCAGTTCTTC. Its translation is CASSPAGGGGAGNEQFF.

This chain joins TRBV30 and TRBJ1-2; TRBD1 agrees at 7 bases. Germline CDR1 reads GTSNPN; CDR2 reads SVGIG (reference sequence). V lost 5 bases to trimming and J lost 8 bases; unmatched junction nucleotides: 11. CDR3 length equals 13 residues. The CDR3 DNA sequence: TGTGCCTGGGTTCTTACGGGACAGCGGGGCTACACCTTC. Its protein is CAWVLTGQRGYTF.

This CDR3 reads CASSLRTTGSNQPQHF. In DNA, the CDR3 is TGTGCCAGCAGCTTGCGCACCACAGGGAGCAATCAGCCCCAGCATTTT. This chain joins TRBV5-6 and TRBJ1-5; possible D gene TRBD1, 6 bases. Germline CDR1 is SGHDT and CDR2 is YYEEEE. CDR3 length: 16 residues. V was pared by 1 base and J by 1 base, with 12 bases between.

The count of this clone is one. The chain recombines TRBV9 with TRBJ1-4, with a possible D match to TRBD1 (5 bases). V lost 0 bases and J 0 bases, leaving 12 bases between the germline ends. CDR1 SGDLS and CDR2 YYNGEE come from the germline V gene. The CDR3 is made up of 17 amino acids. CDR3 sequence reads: CASSVGETVSTNEKLFF. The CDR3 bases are TGTGCCAGCAGCGTAGGAGAGACAGTCTCAACTAATGAAAAACTGTTTTTT. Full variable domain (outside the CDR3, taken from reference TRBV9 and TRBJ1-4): DSGVTQTPKHLITATGQRVTLRCSPRSGDLSVYWYQQSLDQGLQFLIQYYNGEERAKGNILERFSAQQFPDLHSELNLSSLELGDSALYFCASSVGETVSTNEKLFFGSGTQLSVL.

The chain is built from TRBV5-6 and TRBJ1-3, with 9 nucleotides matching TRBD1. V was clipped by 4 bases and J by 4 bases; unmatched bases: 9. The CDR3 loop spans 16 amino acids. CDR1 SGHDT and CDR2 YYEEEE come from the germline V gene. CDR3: CASSLDRGSSGNTIYF. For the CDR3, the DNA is TGTGCCAGCAGCCTGGACAGGGGATCCTCCGGAAACACCATATATTTT. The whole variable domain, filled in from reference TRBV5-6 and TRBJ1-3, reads DAGVTQSPTHLIKTRGQQVTLRCSPKSGHDTVSWYQQALGQGPQFIFQYYEEEERQRGNFPDRFSGHQFPNYSSELNVNALLLGDSALYLCASSLDRGSSGNTIYFGEGSWLTVV.